The source of this T cell receptor (beta chain) is a study of cytomegalovirus exposure and HLA in healthy donors (dated by TCRdb to about 2017). Context from the whole study: An earlier analysis of 587 of the donors reported roughly 300 Gb of sequence data and 117 million unique TCR beta sequences obtained from around 180 million T cells. An early release that covered about 600 HLA-typed donors contained 250 to 350 gigabases of sequencing data and tens of millions of unique TCR sequences. Of the roughly 420 genotyped donors, 81% were placed in the genetic ancestry cluster associated with self-reported Caucasian donors. The aim of the study was to test whether cataloging public T cell receptors could identify signatures of past pathogen exposure. The T cell repertoires of under 700 subjects were profiled by immunosequencing and related to cytomegalovirus serostatus. Along with the approximately 600-subject first cohort, a separate validation cohort of roughly 110 different subjects was used. The study combined high-throughput TCR immunosequencing, statistical association of individual TCRs with disease status, and machine learning to predict cytomegalovirus infection status. A later analysis re-examined previously published TCR beta repertoires from several hundred donors and added high-resolution HLA genotyping to investigate patterns of TCR occurrence. In the later analysis, no new phenotypic data were used to find candidate immune exposures; instead, reliance was placed on TCR beta sequences and their occurrence across donors. To decide whether each TCR beta V gene segment behaved as functional or pseudogenic, an earlier analysis of approximately 620 of the donors relied on high-throughput TCR beta sequencing. Donor age, sex, ethnicity and CMV serostatus were compiled alongside the repertoire data. In a later genetic analysis, genome-wide SNP genotypes for 398 of the 666 donors were used, and that subset was treated as a discovery cohort. Every repertoire in the discovery cohort had been generated on one and the same sequencing platform. HLA typing included class I and class II loci at four-digit resolution. Typing coverage differed by locus: A, B, C, DRB1 and DQB1 were typed in roughly 620-630 donors, DQA1 in 522, DPA1 in 600 to 610, and DPB1 in 472. Because of strong linkage in the cohort, 5 or 6 DR-DQ haplotypes were treated as single units for association and clustering. Among 300 to 500 genotyped donors of the cohort, an average of around 250,000 unique TCR beta nucleotide sequences was sequenced per donor, of which 15% to 20% were non-productive. What the work shows at the level of the full study, not this receptor alone: A further reported finding was that TCR beta sequences accurately predicted the HLA-A and HLA-B alleles for most subjects in the first cohort. In a later analysis, several top co-occurrence clusters were reported to appear linked to parvovirus B19, influenza, CMV and Epstein-Barr virus. In a later analysis, TCR association rates were found to vary across HLA loci, with the most associated TCRs seen for DRB1 alleles and the fewest for HLA-C alleles. According to a later genetic analysis, donors in an Asian-associated ancestry cluster had fewer N-insertions in productive TCRs than the approximately 630-donor mean. In this cohort, only TCR beta chains were sequenced, and detectable features were limited by the absence of alpha or paired-chain data. A cluster of highly shared sequence variants was judged likely to be a technical artifact of the sequencing pipeline. When HLA alleles, especially DR and DQ, strongly co-occurred, attributing TCR associations to individual alleles was difficult. In an earlier analysis of a few hundred of the donors, most TCR beta V segments were observed in productive rearrangements about 87% or about 30% of the time, broadly matching IMGT annotations. Some IMGT-functional V segments, including TRBV6-2 and TRBV6-3, could not be distinguished by the 87-base-pair reads and were therefore excluded. The classifier was reported to diagnose cytomegalovirus status with high specificity and sensitivity in both the original cohort and the validation cohort. Correlated functional status among segregating V segments might reflect linkage disequilibrium, but an unknown experimental factor could not be ruled out. At a false discovery rate of 0.05, a later analysis linked 15,000 to 20,000 TCR beta sequences to specific HLA alleles. The earlier analysis of nearly 600 of the donors excluded roughly 17 rarely observed V segments, including chromosome 9 orphons, because counts were too low. Three of the identified cytomegalovirus-associated TCR beta chains were confirmed in vitro to be specific for cytomegalovirus antigens. According to the authors, the approach could potentially be generalized to other disease states and immunological phenotypes. Because HLA typing was unavailable for some donors at each locus, only the typed subset was used in association tests. The presence/absence analyses assumed that sequencing depth was roughly uniform across donors, and that assumption may not be true. In a later analysis, most CMV-associated TCR beta chains were found to appear HLA-restricted, with HLA associations seemingly driven largely by CMV exposure. CMV serostatus was the only immune exposure information available for the cohort. The study gave a list of some 150 TCR beta chains associated with cytomegalovirus. Across donors, most TCR sequences were observed very rarely, whereas some public TCRs were present in many individuals. Compared with equally common non-associated chains, HLA-associated TCR beta chains in a later analysis were more clonally expanded and had lower generation probabilities. In a later genetic analysis, a missense DCLRE1C variant was associated with V-gene and J-gene trimming of TCR beta chains, and the association was replicated in an independent cohort.

Preparation of the library involved the immunoSEQ multiplex PCR assay. For the multiplex PCR, a mixture combining 60 forward primers for TCR Vbeta segments and 13 reverse primers for TCR Jbeta segments was used. Amplification of the CDR3 region of rearranged TCR beta genes was performed with a multiplex PCR assay on genomic DNA. On the Illumina HiSeq System, the amplified TCR beta libraries were sequenced as 87-base-pair reads. The original pipeline was this. Across the 500 to 750 repertoires, a later analysis counted 78 million or so unique TCR beta chains, roughly 11 million of which were shared by at least two donors. Raw reads were error-corrected and collapsed into unique sequences by a nearest-neighbor algorithm in which closely related sequences were merged to remove PCR and sequencing errors. CDR3 sequences were aligned to IMGT reference sequences to assign V, D and J gene segments. For a sequence to be retained, a match of at least six nucleotides was required to both a V gene segment and a J gene segment. A rearrangement counted as productive if the CDR3 had no stop codons and remained in frame with V and J, and every other rearrangement counted as non-productive. CDR3 was defined according to IMGT convention as the region running from the second conserved V-encoded cysteine to the conserved J-encoded phenylalanine. The earlier analysis of 500 to 600 of the donors excluded sequences that lacked an unambiguous match to a single V gene segment. An earlier analysis of some 500 of the donors classified V segments as functional when productive rearrangements were above 56.7% and as segregating when the standard deviation between donors was above 5%. A statistical classification framework was built to diagnose cytomegalovirus status from the catalog of TCR beta chain sequences. In a later analysis, V and J genes were assigned by comparing TCR nucleotide sequences against IMGT/GENE-DB human TR gene sequences. Using the TCRdist pipeline, a later analysis assigned CDR3 sequences along with most-parsimonious VDJ recombination scenarios. In a later analysis, each TCR beta chain was defined by its CDR3 amino acid sequence together with its V-gene family, and reads without a unique V-gene family were excluded. In a later analysis, several hundred highly shared, low-generation-probability nucleotide sequences were removed to address suspected cross-contamination and a sequencing artifact. A later analysis calculated a clonal expansion index for each public chain from normalized within-repertoire ranks of inferred template counts. In a later analysis, generation probabilities were computed using a VDJ recombination model fitted to out-of-frame rearrangements, and the results were checked against IGoR. A later analysis scored TCR-TCR, TCR-HLA and TCR-CMV co-occurrence with hypergeometric tests, applying a repertoire-size bias correction to TCR pairs. False discovery rates were estimated in a later analysis by permuting HLA or CMV assignments 20 times. In a later analysis, co-occurring TCRs were grouped with DBSCAN, and TCRdist sequence similarity was added when clustering was performed within HLA-allele-positive subsets. Repertoires with fewer than 30,000 or more than 120,000 public chains, plus five repertoires with anomalous nucleotide sharing, were excluded from co-occurrence clustering. TCRdb's version of the immuneACCESS table is confined to in-frame rearrangements and falls short of the full clone set. An unresolved V gene accounts for under half of the shortfall where checked; the remainder is of unknown origin. From that table come the V and J calls and clone size; the DNA was used to work out D and trimming. The table for this sample lists around 67,000 clones; roughly 74% of them were counted only once. The top ten clones comprise around 7.8% of the sample.

Concerning this clone: Its cognate antigen has yet to be identified. No much larger clone exists at a distance of one base, and base qualities are not known.

The cohort was made up of 666 healthy bone marrow donors. All cohort members were sampled while nominally healthy, although unrecorded immune exposures were likely present. The donor was CMV seropositive and belonged to the group of 250 to 300 seropositive cohort members. Every donor gave a peripheral blood sample, and the peripheral blood mononuclear cells from that sample were used for TCR beta sequencing. Genomic DNA was extracted from the blood cell samples with the Qiagen DNeasy Blood Extraction Kit. The germline V gene provides CDR1 SQVTM and CDR2 ANQGSEA. Here V drops 6 bases and J drops 9 bases, and the junction holds 9 bases not matched to any gene. Including the terminal cysteine and phenylalanine, the CDR3 comprises 13 residues. The only DNA kept is the CDR3, 39 bases in frame from the first base.

The sample consisted of PBMCs. The source is a man aged 18 to 30 in good health and CMV-seropositive. The chain links TRBV29-1 with TRBJ2-4; a stretch of 9 junction bases matches TRBD1. The CDR3 amino acid sequence is: CSVMGQGGPIQYF. At the DNA level, the sequence is TGCAGCGTCATGGGACAGGGAGGTCCCATTCAGTACTTC.